The 8 T cell receptor beta chains below were found in one sample sequenced in a study of blood T cells in healthy people across ages. It was with a sample-barcoded 5' primer and a J-beta primer mix that a second PCR of roughly 6 to 11 cycles was run. TCRdb called the 5' RACE reads again in MiXCR, with one record for every CDR3 protein. The sample includes 550,000 to 800,000 distinct CDR3 sequences, approximately 31% seen only once; the top ten take 15% to 19%. Sequencing used blood. These receptors were taken from a woman older than 75 in good health.

This clonotype has at least ten counts. The chain joins TRBV2 to TRBJ1-2, with D perhaps matching TRBD1 (6 bases). V was cut by 4 bases and J by 2 bases, with 17 bases left in between. The CDR3 extends over 16 amino acids. CDR1 and CDR2 (germline): SNHLY, FYNNEI. The CDR3 loop is CASSAVRGVRNYGYTF. DNA of the CDR3: TGTGCCAGCAGTGCCGTCAGGGGAGTCCGGAACTATGGCTACACCTTC.

The chain joins TRBV4-2 to TRBJ2-3; weak D call: TRBD2 (7 bases). Per the germline V gene, CDR1 is LGHNA and CDR2 is YNFKEQ. This CDR3 has 15 residues. Trimming removed 6 bases from V and 0 bases from J, with 13 bases in between. The CDR3 DNA is TGTGCCAGCAGTGGCGGGGGCCCTAGCACAGATACGCAGTATTTT. Encoded protein: CASSGGGPSTDTQYF.

This clonotype was picked up a small number of times. This sequence may be a read error, since a much larger clone differs from it by one base. The chain couples TRBV6-1 to TRBJ2-6, with a possible D match to TRBD1 (5 bases). From germline, CDR1 is MNHNS and CDR2 SASEGT. CDR3 size: 14 residues. CDR3 protein: CASSEGFGANVRTF. CDR3 coding DNA: TGTGCCAGCAGTGAAGGGTTTGGGGCCAACGTCCGGACTTTC.

This rearrangement joins TRBV27 to TRBJ1-4; perhaps TRBD1 as D (5 bases). The V end was cut by 6 bases, the J end by 3 bases, with 14 bases between. Germline V lookup: CDR1 MNHEY, CDR2 SMNVEV (reference sequence). This CDR3 contains 15 residues. CDR3 sequence: CASRSMGGANEKLFF. The CDR3 DNA sequence: TGTGCCAGCAGATCAATGGGGGGAGCTAATGAAAAACTGTTTTTT.

This clonotype showed up many times. The chain joins TRBV5-1 to TRBJ2-5, with D perhaps matching TRBD2 (7 bases). This CDR3 has 15 amino acids. CDR1 is SGHRS and CDR2 is YFSETQ in the germline V gene. Between the trimmed V and J ends, which lost 2 bases and 11 bases, there was a span of 22 bases. CDR3 amino acids: CASSLSGGQHLEQYF. CDR3 DNA: TGCGCCAGCAGCTTATCGGGGGGCCAGCATTTAGAGCAGTACTTC.

This chain's CDR3 is CASSLLGATDAEYF. CDR3 in DNA: TGTGCCAGCAGTTTACTGGGGGCGACAGATGCGGAGTATTTT. V gene TRBV12-3 or TRBV12-4 combines with J gene TRBJ2-3, with a possible D match to TRBD1 (6 bases). The CDR3 contains 14 residues. Between the trimmed V and J ends, which lost 2 bases and 13 bases, there was a span of 19 bases.

This clonotype showed up many times. DNA of the CDR3: TGTGCCAGCAGCTTAGGTTTTTCCCGTCAGGAACAAAATGAAAAACTGTTTTTT. It yields the protein CASSLGFSRQEQNEKLFF. The genes are TRBV7-6 and TRBJ1-4; D unclear. This CDR3 comprises 18 residues. Germline V lookup: CDR1 SGHVS, CDR2 FNYEAQ. V was shortened by 1 base and J by 5 bases, with 20 bases between the two germline ends.

This clonotype occurred many times. V is TRBV6-1 and J is TRBJ2-3; TRBD1 agrees at 10 bases. V lost 10 bases to trimming and J lost 4 bases; unmatched junction nucleotides: 8. The germline V gene encodes CDR1 MNHNS and CDR2 SASEGT. The CDR3 has 14 amino acids. CDR3 sequence (DNA): TGTGCCAACGCGGACAGGGGGGGACCAGATACGCAGTATTTT. Translating it yields CANADRGGPDTQYF.